The rows below give T cell receptor beta chains drawn from one sample of a study of OX40 agonist ivuxolimab in advanced cancers. Sequencing used immunoSEQ multiplex PCR; TCRdb keeps in-frame clones, though not all of them. The sample includes 65,000 to 85,000 clones, roughly 89% seen only once; the top ten take approximately 0.2%. Source: CD4+ or CD8+ T cells sorted from blood, taken in a trial of the OX40 agonist ivuxolimab. These receptors all stem from an adult with an advanced solid tumor such as melanoma, head and neck, liver or kidney cancer. Both conserved end residues are part of each CDR3. A D gene is named only where the DNA matches it firmly. The size field is filled for only some rows; it gives once, few, many or a size class.

>TRBD2|TRBV11-1|NA|TRBJ2-3
CASSFLSGTSGNTDTQYF
TGTGCCAGCAGCTTCCTCTCTGGGACTAGCGGCAACACAGATACGCAGTATTTT
>TRBD2|TRBV27|NA|TRBJ2-1
CASRQRLAGLNNEQFF
TGTGCCAGCAGACAACGACTAGCGGGGCTGAACAATGAGCAGTTCTTC
>TRBD1|TRBV29-1|NA|TRBJ1-2
CSVRGQGHGYTF
TGCAGCGTTCGGGGACAGGGACATGGCTACACCTTC
>NA|TRBV7-9|NA|TRBJ1-1
CASSLTENTEAFF
TGTGCCAGCAGCTTAACAGAGAACACTGAAGCTTTCTTT
>TRBD1|TRBV5-8|once|TRBJ2-1
CASSLGQGVHNEQFF
TGTGCCAGCAGCTTGGGACAGGGCGTGCACAATGAGCAGTTCTTC
>NA|TRBV5-4|NA|TRBJ2-3
CASSLGGTSSTDTQYF
TGTGCCAGCAGCTTGGGGGGGACTTCTAGCACAGATACGCAGTATTTT
>NA|TRBV6-1|NA|TRBJ2-3
CASGGTFTDTQYF
TGTGCCAGCGGGGGGACTTTCACAGATACGCAGTATTTT
>NA|TRBV6-5|NA|TRBJ1-2
CASSYSGEIYGYTF
TGTGCCAGCAGTTACTCGGGGGAGATCTATGGCTACACCTTC
>NA|TRBV19|NA|TRBJ1-3
CASSIGGSSGNTIYF
TGTGCCAGTAGTATCGGCGGTAGCTCTGGAAACACCATATATTTT
>NA|TRBV5-4|NA|TRBJ1-2
CASSPNPWRDPGYTF
TGTGCCAGCAGCCCCAATCCTTGGAGGGATCCTGGCTACACCTTC
>TRBD2|TRBV7-6|NA|TRBJ2-7
CASSPVGSSGPHEQYF
TGTGCCAGCAGCCCAGTAGGGAGTAGCGGGCCGCACGAGCAGTACTTC
>TRBD1|TRBV15|NA|TRBJ2-7
CATSRADRTYEQYF
TGTGCCACCAGCAGGGCGGACAGGACCTACGAGCAGTACTTC
>NA|TRBV25-1|NA|TRBJ2-1
CASMYYYNEQFF
TGTGCCAGCATGTACTACTACAATGAGCAGTTCTTC
>TRBD1|TRBV10-3|NA|TRBJ1-5
CAIRGDRADQPQHF
TGTGCCATCAGGGGGGACAGGGCGGATCAGCCCCAGCATTTT
>NA|TRBV30|NA|TRBJ1-1
CAWSTGETEAFF
TGTGCCTGGAGTACGGGGGAAACTGAAGCTTTCTTT